This T cell receptor beta chain came from a study of blood T cell repertoires in COVID-19. Study as a whole: Some COVID-19 samples were acute and others convalescent; all came from the United States, Italy and Spain. The analysed material was cDNA or gDNA that came from T cells, B-cell-depleted T cells, or PBMCs.

The V end lost 3 bases, the J end lost 5 bases, and 7 bases lay between the germline ends. This CDR3 has 13 amino acids. Germline assignment: CDR1 KGHSH and CDR2 LQKENI. Clones were read by immunoSEQ multiplex PCR, and TCRdb kept only the in-frame ones, dropping some. This table has approximately 160,000 clones, around 83% appearing once. About this clone: Within the sample, other DNA sequences also encode this same CDR3.

The chain uses TRBV18 and TRBJ2-2; possibly TRBD1 for D (6 bases). This receptor was identified in a man between 65 and 85 years old who had recovered from COVID-19. The sequencing input was peripheral blood. The CDR3 sequence: CASSPRGTGELFF. The CDR3, as DNA: TGTGCCAGCTCACCGAGGGGGACCGGGGAGCTGTTTTTT.